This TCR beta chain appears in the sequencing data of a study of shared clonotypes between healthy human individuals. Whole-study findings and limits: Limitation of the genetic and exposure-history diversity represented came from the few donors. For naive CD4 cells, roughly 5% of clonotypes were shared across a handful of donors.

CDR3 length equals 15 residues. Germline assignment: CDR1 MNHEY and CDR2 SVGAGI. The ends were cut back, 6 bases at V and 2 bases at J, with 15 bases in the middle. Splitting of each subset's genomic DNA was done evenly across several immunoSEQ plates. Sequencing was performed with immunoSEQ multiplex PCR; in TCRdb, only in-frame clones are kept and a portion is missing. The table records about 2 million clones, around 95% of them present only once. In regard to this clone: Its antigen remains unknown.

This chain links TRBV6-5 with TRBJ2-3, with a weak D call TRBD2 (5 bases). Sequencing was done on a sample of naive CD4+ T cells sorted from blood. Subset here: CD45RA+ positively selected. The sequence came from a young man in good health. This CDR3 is CASSRGGYTTDTQYF. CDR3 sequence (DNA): TGTGCCAGCAGCAGAGGAGGATACACCACAGATACGCAGTATTTT.